This is a list of T cell receptor beta chains from one sample in a study of technical replicates of blood from a handful of donors. The data were produced by immunoSEQ multiplex PCR, yet TCRdb's version contains in-frame clones alone and is incomplete. Counted here are around 83,000 clones, roughly nine tenths occurring once; the ten biggest clones make up more than 0.2%. Sequenced: T cells isolated from PBMCs. The receptors come from a human donor in good health. CDR3s include the opening cysteine and the closing phenylalanine or tryptophan. A D gene is named only where the DNA matches it firmly. Only part of the rows carry a size: once, few, many, or a class if the clone is expanded.

TRBV10-3	.	TRBD1	TRBJ2-5	TGTGCCATCAGTGACCCCCGGCTGGGACAGGGAAAAGAGACCCAGTACTTC	CAISDPRLGQGKETQYF
TRBV2	.	TRBD1	TRBJ2-7	TGTGCCAGCAGTGATGTGGGACAGGGAAGAGACGAGCAGTACTTC	CASSDVGQGRDEQYF
TRBV18	.	TRBD1	TRBJ1-1	TGTGCCAGCTCACCATACGAAACGGGACAGGGGGCGGTCAATGAAGCTTTCTTT	CASSPYETGQGAVNEAFF
TRBV6-1	.	TRBD1	TRBJ1-3	TGTGCCAGCAGGGTAACAGGGGCTGGAAACACCATATATTTT	CASRVTGAGNTIYF
TRBV11-2	.	.	TRBJ1-5	TGTGCCAGCAGCTCCCAGCGGCTGTGGGTCGTCAATCAGCCCCAGCATTTT	CASSSQRLWVVNQPQHF
TRBV5-4	.	TRBD2	TRBJ2-1	TGTGCCAGCAGGCTAGCGGGAGGGTATCCCCATGAGCAGTTCTTC	CASRLAGGYPHEQFF
TRBV6-4	.	.	TRBJ1-3	TGTGCCAGCAGTGACTCAATACAGACCTCTGGAAACACCATATATTTT	CASSDSIQTSGNTIYF
TRBV6-5	.	.	TRBJ1-5	TGTGCCAGCAGTTACTCGAAGGGAGGCATGGGGCCCCAGCATTTT	CASSYSKGGMGPQHF
TRBV5-6	.	.	TRBJ1-2	TGTGCCAGCACCCCAGGGGTGGGCGCCCGTGGTGGCTACACCTTC	CASTPGVGARGGYTF
TRBV5-1	.	TRBD1	TRBJ2-3	TGCGCCAGTTCGGGACAGACCACAGATACGCAGTATTTT	CASSGQTTDTQYF
TRBV7-5	.	.	TRBJ2-7	TGTGTCAGAAGCTTTTATGCGGGGGGAAGCTCCTACGAGCAGTACTTC	CVRSFYAGGSSYEQYF
TRBV30	.	.	TRBJ2-7	TGTGCCTGGTCGGGGGGGGGACAGGGAAGTAACGAGCAGTACTTC	CAWSGGGQGSNEQYF
TRBV19	.	.	TRBJ2-3	TGTGCCAGTAGTTTCTCAGCGGCCGCAGATACGCAGTATTTT	CASSFSAAADTQYF
TRBV7-9	few	TRBD1	TRBJ1-1	TGTGCCAGCAGCCAGGGGACAGACCGGCTTGCTGAAGCTTTCTTT	CASSQGTDRLAEAFF
TRBV28	.	TRBD2	TRBJ2-3	TGTGCCAGCAGTGGGTACTTAGCGGGAGCGGCCACAGATACGCAGTATTTT	CASSGYLAGAATDTQYF
TRBV10-2	.	.	TRBJ1-1	TGCGCCAGTTCGGACAGGAACACTGAAGCTTTCTTT	CASSDRNTEAFF
TRBV28	once	.	TRBJ2-5	TGTGCCAGCAGTTTCCCTCCGGGACCCCTCTTGTGGGGGGTGACCCAGTACTTC	CASSFPPGPLLWGVTQYF
TRBV29-1	.	.	TRBJ2-7	TGCAGCGTTGAACTTGGGACAAGCTACGAGCAGTACTTC	CSVELGTSYEQYF
TRBV7-8	.	.	TRBJ2-1	TGTGCCAGCAGCTTAAAGCGGGACATAACCTACAATGAGCAGTTCTTC	CASSLKRDITYNEQFF
TRBV27	.	.	TRBJ2-3	TGTGCCAGCAGTCCGTTGACAGGCACAGATACGCAGTATTTT	CASSPLTGTDTQYF
TRBV19	.	.	TRBJ2-1	TGTGCCAGTAATGAGGGGGGGATCTCCTACAATGAGCAGTTCTTC	CASNEGGISYNEQFF